A selection of T cell receptor beta chains follows, all from one sample in a study of vaccination and CD4 T cells after COVID-19. TCRdb re-analysed the PCR reads in MiXCR, keeping a single row per CDR3 protein. The top ten clones hold approximately 14% of a sample with 15,000 to 20,000 distinct CDR3 sequences, 35% of them seen once. The antigens of these receptors remain unknown. The sample comprised cultured CD4+ T cells from blood. These receptors all come from a human donor with COVID-19. The CDR3 runs from the conserved cysteine through the conserved F or W. The order of the fields is D gene, J gene, V gene, CDR3 DNA, CDR3 protein. The D gene is left open where the match is weak.

NA TRBJ1-1 TRBV7-9 TGTGCCAGCAGCCAGCGGGGCAGGGGTCCTTCCATGAACACTGAAGCTTTCTTT CASSQRGRGPSMNTEAFF
TRBD1 TRBJ2-3 TRBV5-5 TGTGCCAGCAGCAACAGGGGCGCAGATACGCAGTATTTT CASSNRGADTQYF
TRBD2 TRBJ2-1 TRBV4-3 TGCGCCAGCAGTCCCAAGATAATTCCCCTTAGCGGGGGGAACAATGAGCAGTTCTTC CASSPKIIPLSGGNNEQFF